This T cell receptor beta chain appears in the sequencing data of a study of blood T cell repertoires in COVID-19. Study at large: Samples representing acute and convalescent COVID-19 were sourced from the United States, Italy and Spain. The analysed material was cDNA or gDNA that came from T cells, B-cell-depleted T cells, or PBMCs.

Seattle patients were enrolled while actively infected and followed longitudinally. In the original processing: Amplifying reference gene primers gave estimates of nucleated cell counts. Libraries were prepared by immunoSEQ multiplex PCR; TCRdb keeps only in-frame clonotypes and omits some of them. V and J calls and clone size are as listed in that table; D and trimming were resolved from the DNA. The sample holds 190,000 or so clones, about 81% seen once. This CDR3 has 15 amino acids. CDR1 SNHLY and CDR2 FYNNEI come from the germline V gene. Trimming left V 3 bases short and J 4 bases short, with 16 bases between.

The rearrangement links TRBV2 to TRBJ2-7; TRBD1 is a possible D gene (7 bases). The source is a woman older than 75 with COVID-19, enrolled during active disease. The sample comprised peripheral blood. Written as DNA, the CDR3 is TGTGCCAGCAGTGAGAGGTTCAGGGGGAGGTACGAGCAGTACTTC. Translation gives CASSERFRGRYEQYF.